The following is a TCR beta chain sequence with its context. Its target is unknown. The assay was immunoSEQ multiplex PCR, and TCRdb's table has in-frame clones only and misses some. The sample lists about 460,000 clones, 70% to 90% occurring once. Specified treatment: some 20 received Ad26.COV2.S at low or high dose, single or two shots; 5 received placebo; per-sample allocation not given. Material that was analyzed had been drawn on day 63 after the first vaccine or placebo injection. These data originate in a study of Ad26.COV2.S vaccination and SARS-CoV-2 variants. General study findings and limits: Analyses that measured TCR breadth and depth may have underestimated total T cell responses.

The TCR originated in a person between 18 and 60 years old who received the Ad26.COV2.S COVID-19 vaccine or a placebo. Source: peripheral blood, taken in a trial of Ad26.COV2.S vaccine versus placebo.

The CDR3 DNA is TGTGCCAGCAGTTTAGACGCTAGCGCCTACGAGCAGTACTTC. Translated, it gives CASSLDASAYEQYF. The chain joins TRBV28 to TRBJ2-7; D is perhaps TRBD2 (6 bases). V dropped 2 bases and J dropped 2 bases, with 10 bases sitting between them. This CDR3 spans 14 amino acids. The germline V gene has CDR1 MDHEN and CDR2 SYDVKM.